The rows below give T cell receptor beta chains drawn from one sample of a study of beta chain features in type 1 diabetes. Profiled with immunoSEQ multiplex PCR; TCRdb holds only in-frame clones, not every one. The sample carries about 620,000 clones, 15% to 18% recorded once. The sequenced sample consisted of naive CD4+ T cells from blood. The receptors shown here come from a man younger than 35 in good health. The CDR3 runs from the conserved cysteine through the conserved F or W. D genes are given only for firm matches. Clone size, where shown, is once, few, many, or a class for clones that have expanded.

>-|-|TRBV7-2|TRBJ2-4|13
TGTGCCAGCAGCTTGGCAGCCAAAAACATTCAGTACTTC
CASSLAAKNIQYF
>TRBD1|-|TRBV6-5|TRBJ2-7|15
TGTGCCAGCAGCCCCGGGACAGGACGCTCCTACGAGCAGTACTTC
CASSPGTGRSYEQYF
>-|-|TRBV28|TRBJ1-2|13
TGTGCCAGCAGTTTAAGCCAGGCCTATGGCTACACCTTC
CASSLSQAYGYTF
>-|-|TRBV27|TRBJ2-3|14
TGTGCCAGCAGTATTCGGCGTGGCACAGATACGCAGTATTTT
CASSIRRGTDTQYF
>-|-|TRBV20-1|TRBJ1-4|11
TGCAGTGCTAAGGGGAACGAAAAACTGTTTTTT
CSAKGNEKLFF
>TRBD1|-|TRBV5-1|TRBJ2-3|16
TGCGCCAGCAGCTTGGATGGAGACAGGGCCCAAGATACGCAGTATTTT
CASSLDGDRAQDTQYF
>TRBD1|-|TRBV4-2|TRBJ1-2|16
TGTGCCAGCAGCCGGGACAGGGATGAGAGGGACTATGGCTACACCTTC
CASSRDRDERDYGYTF
>-|-|TRBV4-1|TRBJ1-5|13
TGCGCCAGCAGCCAACAACCTAATCAGCCCCAGCATTTT
CASSQQPNQPQHF
>-|-|TRBV6-5|TRBJ2-3|16
TGTGCCAGCAGTTACTACGGGAGTGAGAAAACAGATACGCAGTATTTT
CASSYYGSEKTDTQYF
>-|few|TRBV7-2|TRBJ2-2|12
TGTGCCAGCAGCCGTAGGACCGGGGAGCTGTTTTTT
CASSRRTGELFF
>TRBD1|-|TRBV29-1|TRBJ2-7|17
TGCAGCGCCTCCCCCCCGATCGGGACAGACAGCTCCTACGAGCAGTACTTC
CSASPPIGTDSSYEQYF
>TRBD2|few|TRBV7-9|TRBJ2-5|15
TGTGCCAGCAGGGCTAGCGGGAGATCTGGAGAGACCCAGTACTTC
CASRASGRSGETQYF
>TRBD1|-|TRBV4-3|TRBJ2-2|18
TGCGCCAGCAGCCTGGACAGGGGGAAGCCCAGCAACACCGGGGAGCTGTTTTTT
CASSLDRGKPSNTGELFF
>-|-|TRBV28|TRBJ1-1|11
TGTGCCACCTCAACTACCACTGAAGCTTTCTTT
CATSTTTEAFF
>-|few|TRBV6-1|TRBJ2-4|15
TGTGCCAGCAGACCAGGGGGGAAAGCCAAAAACATTCAGTACTTC
CASRPGGKAKNIQYF
>TRBD1|few|TRBV2|TRBJ1-1|15
TGTGCCAGCATAAGAGTAGGGGGCATGAACACTGAAGCTTTCTTT
CASIRVGGMNTEAFF
>TRBD1|-|TRBV6-6|TRBJ1-4|15
TGTGCCAGCAGTTACGGACAGGGTGGTAACGAAAAACTGTTTTTT
CASSYGQGGNEKLFF
>-|few|TRBV10-3|TRBJ2-5|13
TGTGCCATCAGTAGACACACCTTCGAGACCCAGTACTTC
CAISRHTFETQYF
>-|few|TRBV19|TRBJ1-1|18
TGTGCCAGTAGTAAGGGAGGATGGGGTACCCTAATGAACACTGAAGCTTTCTTT
CASSKGGWGTLMNTEAFF
>TRBD1|few|TRBV10-3|TRBJ2-5|12
TGTGCCATCAGGGGGACAGAGGAGACCCAGTACTTC
CAIRGTEETQYF
>-|-|TRBV12-5|TRBJ1-1|12
TGTGCTAGTGGTCCCATGGACGGGGAAGCTTTCTTT
CASGPMDGEAFF
>-|-|TRBV9|TRBJ2-3|16
TGTGCCAGCAGCTCCCCCCGAGAGGGTGGCACAGATACGCAGTATTTT
CASSSPREGGTDTQYF
>-|-|TRBV19|TRBJ2-6|16
TGTGCCAGTAGTATCCAGGGCACCCCTGGGGCCAACGTCCTGACTTTC
CASSIQGTPGANVLTF
>TRBD1|few|TRBV11-2|TRBJ1-1|14
TGTGCCAGCAGAATGACAGGGCAGAACACTGAAGCTTTCTTT
CASRMTGQNTEAFF
>-|-|TRBV4-3|TRBJ2-2|16
TGCGCCAGCAGCCAAGGCGCCGGACAGACCACCGGGGAGCTGTTTTTT
CASSQGAGQTTGELFF
>TRBD1|few|TRBV27|TRBJ1-2|14
TGTGCCAGCAGGACGACAGGGGCTTTCGCTAGCTACACCTTC
CASRTTGAFASYTF
>-|-|TRBV11-3|TRBJ2-5|13
TGTGCCAGCAGCTTAGCTACGGGTCAGACCCAGTACTTC
CASSLATGQTQYF
>-|-|TRBV6-6|TRBJ2-6|16
TGTGCCAGCAGTTACTCGAGCAGCTCTGGGGCCAACGTCCTGACTTTC
CASSYSSSSGANVLTF
>-|few|TRBV30|TRBJ1-1|13
TGTGCCTGGAGCGTCTCAGGGCAGACTGAAGCTTTCTTT
CAWSVSGQTEAFF
>TRBD1|-|TRBV7-2|TRBJ1-1|16
TGTGCCAGCAGCTTAGCGGGGACAGTCTTGAACACTGAAGCTTTCTTT
CASSLAGTVLNTEAFF
>-|-|TRBV7-9|TRBJ2-7|15
TGTGCCAGCAGCTTAGATCTACAGGGGGGGCTCGAGCAGTACTTC
CASSLDLQGGLEQYF
>TRBD1|few|TRBV7-2|TRBJ2-7|15
TGTGCCAGCAGCTCACAGGGGGCCTTCTCCTACGAGCAGTACTTC
CASSSQGAFSYEQYF
>-|-|TRBV5-6|TRBJ2-2|15
TGTGCCAGCAGCTTGGAGAGTATGGGGTCCGGGGAGCTGTTTTTT
CASSLESMGSGELFF
>TRBD1|-|TRBV9|TRBJ2-1|17
TGTGCCAGCAGCGTGAACAGGGGCCGACCCACCTACAATGAGCAGTTCTTC
CASSVNRGRPTYNEQFF
>TRBD1|-|TRBV2|TRBJ2-7|13
TGTGCCAGCAGTGATCGACAGGGGGACGAGCAGTACTTC
CASSDRQGDEQYF
>-|-|TRBV4-3|TRBJ2-4|15
TGCGCCAGCAGCCAAACATCGGCCGCCAAAAACATTCAGTACTTC
CASSQTSAAKNIQYF
>-|few|TRBV7-6|TRBJ1-2|13
TGTGCCAGCAGCCCATTGAGGGAGTATGGCTACACCTTC
CASSPLREYGYTF
>-|few|TRBV2|TRBJ2-7|12
TGTGCCAGCAGTGTTGGGACCTACGAGCAGTACTTC
CASSVGTYEQYF
>-|few|TRBV6-1|TRBJ2-6|16
TGTGCCAGCAGTGGAGGCCATGGTCTCGGGGCCAACGTCCTGACTTTC
CASSGGHGLGANVLTF
>-|-|TRBV6-1|TRBJ2-5|13
TGTGCCAGCAGTGGGAGCGTCCAAGAGACCCAGTACTTC
CASSGSVQETQYF
>-|-|TRBV6-1|TRBJ2-7|12
TGTGCCAGCTGCCGGGTAGGGTTCGAGCAGTACTTC
CASCRVGFEQYF
>-|-|TRBV5-6|TRBJ1-1|13
TGTGCCAGCAGCTTGGGCCGGGCTACTGAAGCTTTCTTT
CASSLGRATEAFF
>-|few|TRBV10-3|TRBJ1-1|12
TGTGCCATCAGTATCCAGAACACTGAAGCTTTCTTT
CAISIQNTEAFF
>-|-|TRBV28|TRBJ2-1|12
TGTGCCAGCAGTTCTGAGTACAATGAGCAGTTCTTC
CASSSEYNEQFF
>-|-|TRBV14|TRBJ1-1|15
TGTGCCAGCAGCCCCCGCCCAGGGGTGGGTTCTGAAGCTTTCTTT
CASSPRPGVGSEAFF
>-|few|TRBV7-2|TRBJ2-6|17
TGTGCCAGCAGCTTAGACCTCGGGCGCTCTGGGGCCAACGTCCTGACTTTC
CASSLDLGRSGANVLTF
>-|many|TRBV10-3|TRBJ1-1|14
TGTGCCATCAGTGAGCCGGAGGACGCCTTTCGGGCTTTCTTT
CAISEPEDAFRAFF